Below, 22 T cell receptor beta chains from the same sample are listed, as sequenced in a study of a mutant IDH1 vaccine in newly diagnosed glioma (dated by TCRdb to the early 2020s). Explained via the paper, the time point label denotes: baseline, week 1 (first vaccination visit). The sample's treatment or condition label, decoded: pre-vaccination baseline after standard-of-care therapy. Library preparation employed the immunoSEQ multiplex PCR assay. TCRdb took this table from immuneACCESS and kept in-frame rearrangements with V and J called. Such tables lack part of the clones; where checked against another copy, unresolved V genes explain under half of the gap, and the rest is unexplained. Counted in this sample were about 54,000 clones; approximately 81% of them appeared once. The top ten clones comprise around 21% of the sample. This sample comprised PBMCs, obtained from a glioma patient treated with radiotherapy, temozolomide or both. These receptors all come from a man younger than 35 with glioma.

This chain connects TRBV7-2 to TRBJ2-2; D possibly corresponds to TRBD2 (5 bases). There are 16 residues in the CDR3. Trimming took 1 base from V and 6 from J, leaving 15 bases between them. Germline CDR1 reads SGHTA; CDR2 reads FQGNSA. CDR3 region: CASSLGFRGRPGELFF. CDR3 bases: TGTGCCAGCAGCTTAGGATTCCGGGGTCGGCCCGGGGAGCTGTTTTTT.

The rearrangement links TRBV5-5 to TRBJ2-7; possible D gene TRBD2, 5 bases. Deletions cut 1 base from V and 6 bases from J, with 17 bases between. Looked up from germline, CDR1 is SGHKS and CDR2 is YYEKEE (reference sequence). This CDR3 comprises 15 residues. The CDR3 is CASSLWGSSDSEQYF. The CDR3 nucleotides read TGTGCCAGCAGCTTGTGGGGATCTTCGGACTCCGAGCAGTACTTC.

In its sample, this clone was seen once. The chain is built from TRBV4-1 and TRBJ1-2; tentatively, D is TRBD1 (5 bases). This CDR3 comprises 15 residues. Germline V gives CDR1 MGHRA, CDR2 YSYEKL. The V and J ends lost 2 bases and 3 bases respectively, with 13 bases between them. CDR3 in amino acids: CASSQNHDSYYGYTF. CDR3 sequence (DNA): TGCGCCAGCAGCCAAAACCATGACAGTTACTATGGCTACACCTTC.

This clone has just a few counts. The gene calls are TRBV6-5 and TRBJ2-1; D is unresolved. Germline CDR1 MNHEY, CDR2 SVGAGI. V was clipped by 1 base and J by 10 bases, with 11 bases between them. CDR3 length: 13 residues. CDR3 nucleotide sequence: TGTGCCAGCAGTTACTTTTCCGCCGGGGAGCAGTTCTTC. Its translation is CASSYFSAGEQFF.

CDR3 amino acids: CASSDSSGGGGNEQFF. CDR3 coding DNA: TGTGCCAGCAGTGACTCGTCAGGAGGAGGGGGCAATGAGCAGTTCTTC. This chain links TRBV6-4 with TRBJ2-1; D could derive from TRBD1 or TRBD2 (6 bases each). Trimming left V 0 bases short and J 6 bases short, with 15 bases between. CDR3 length equals 16 residues. Germline loops: CDR1 MRHNA, CDR2 SNTAGT.

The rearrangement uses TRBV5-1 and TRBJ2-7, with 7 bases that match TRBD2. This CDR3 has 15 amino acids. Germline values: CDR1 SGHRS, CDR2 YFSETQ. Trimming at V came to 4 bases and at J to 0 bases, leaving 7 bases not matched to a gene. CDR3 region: CASSPAGTNSYEQYF. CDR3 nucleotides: TGCGCCAGCAGCCCCGCCGGGACTAACTCCTACGAGCAGTACTTC.

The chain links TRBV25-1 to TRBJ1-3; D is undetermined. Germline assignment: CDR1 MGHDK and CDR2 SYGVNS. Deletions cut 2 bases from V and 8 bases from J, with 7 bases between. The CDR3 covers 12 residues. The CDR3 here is CASSEGSDTIYF. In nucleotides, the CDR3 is TGTGCCAGCAGTGAAGGTTCAGACACCATATATTTT.

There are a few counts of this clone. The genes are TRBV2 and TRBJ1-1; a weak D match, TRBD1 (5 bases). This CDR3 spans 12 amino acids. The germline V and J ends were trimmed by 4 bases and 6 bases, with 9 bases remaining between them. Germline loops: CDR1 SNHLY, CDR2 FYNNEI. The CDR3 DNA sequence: TGTGCCAGCAGTGTGTGGGGGGCTGAAGCTTTCTTT. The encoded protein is CASSVWGAEAFF.

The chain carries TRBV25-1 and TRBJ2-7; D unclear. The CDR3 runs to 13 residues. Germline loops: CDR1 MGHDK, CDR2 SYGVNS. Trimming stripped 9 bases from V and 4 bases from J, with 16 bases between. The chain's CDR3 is CASSGSSLYEQYF. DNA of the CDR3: TGTGCCAGTTCAGGATCTTCTTTATACGAGCAGTACTTC.

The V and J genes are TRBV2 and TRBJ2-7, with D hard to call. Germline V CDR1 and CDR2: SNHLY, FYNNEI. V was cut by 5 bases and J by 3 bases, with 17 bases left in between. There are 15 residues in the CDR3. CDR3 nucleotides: TGTGCCAGCAGTCCCGGCTTTTCTAAACACTACGAGCAGTACTTC. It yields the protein CASSPGFSKHYEQYF.

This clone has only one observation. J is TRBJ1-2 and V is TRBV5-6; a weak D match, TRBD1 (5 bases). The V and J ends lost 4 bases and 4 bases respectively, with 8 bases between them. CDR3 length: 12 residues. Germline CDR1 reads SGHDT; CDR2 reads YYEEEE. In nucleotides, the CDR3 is TGTGCCAGCAGCCAAGACAGCTATGGCTACACCTTC. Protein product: CASSQDSYGYTF.

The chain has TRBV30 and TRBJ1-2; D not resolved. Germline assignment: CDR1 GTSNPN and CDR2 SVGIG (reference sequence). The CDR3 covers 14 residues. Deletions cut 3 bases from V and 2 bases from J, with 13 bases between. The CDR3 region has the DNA TGTGCCTGGAGGGCCGGGCCTAACAACTATGGCTACACCTTC. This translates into CAWRAGPNNYGYTF.

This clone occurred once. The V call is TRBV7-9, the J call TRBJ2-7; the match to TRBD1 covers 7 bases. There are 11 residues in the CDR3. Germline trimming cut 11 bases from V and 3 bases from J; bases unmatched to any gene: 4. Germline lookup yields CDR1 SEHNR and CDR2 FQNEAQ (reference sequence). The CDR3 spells CASTGSYEQYF. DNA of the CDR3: TGTGCCTCGACAGGGAGCTACGAGCAGTACTTC. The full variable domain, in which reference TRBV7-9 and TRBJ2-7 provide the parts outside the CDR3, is DTGVSQNPRHKITKRGQNVTFRCDPISEHNRLYWYRQTLGQGPEFLTYFQNEAQLEKSRLLSDRFSAERPKGSFSTLEIQRTEQGDSAMYLCASTGSYEQYFGPGTRLTVT.

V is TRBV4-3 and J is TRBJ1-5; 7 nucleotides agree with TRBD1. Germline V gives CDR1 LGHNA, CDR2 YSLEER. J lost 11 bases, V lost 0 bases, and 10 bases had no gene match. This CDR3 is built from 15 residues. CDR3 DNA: TGCGCCAGCAGCCAAGACAGGACAGGCCTAATGGCCCAGCATTTT. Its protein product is CASSQDRTGLMAQHF.

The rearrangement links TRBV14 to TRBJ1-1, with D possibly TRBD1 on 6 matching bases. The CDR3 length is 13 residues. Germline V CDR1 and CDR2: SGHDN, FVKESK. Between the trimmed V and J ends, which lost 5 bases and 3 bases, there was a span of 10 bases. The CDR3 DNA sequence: TGTGCCAGCAGCTTACAGGGTTACACTGAAGCTTTCTTT. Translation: CASSLQGYTEAFF. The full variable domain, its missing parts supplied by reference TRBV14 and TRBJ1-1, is EAGVTQFPSHSVIEKGQTVTLRCDPISGHDNLYWYRRVMGKEIKFLLHFVKESKQDESGMPNNRFLAERTGGTYSTLKVQPAELEDSGVYFCASSLQGYTEAFFGQGTRLTVV.

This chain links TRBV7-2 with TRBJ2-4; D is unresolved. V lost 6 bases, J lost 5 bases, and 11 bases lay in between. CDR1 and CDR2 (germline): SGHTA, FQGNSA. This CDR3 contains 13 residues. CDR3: CASSSWSENIQYF. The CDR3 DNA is TGTGCCAGCAGTTCTTGGAGCGAAAACATTCAGTACTTC.

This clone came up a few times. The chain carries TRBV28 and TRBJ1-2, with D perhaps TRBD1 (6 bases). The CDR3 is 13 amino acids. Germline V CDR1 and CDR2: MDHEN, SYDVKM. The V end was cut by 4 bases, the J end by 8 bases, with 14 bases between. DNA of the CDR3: TGTGCCAGCAGTTCCTACAGGGCGCGGGGCTACACCTTC. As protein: CASSSYRARGYTF.

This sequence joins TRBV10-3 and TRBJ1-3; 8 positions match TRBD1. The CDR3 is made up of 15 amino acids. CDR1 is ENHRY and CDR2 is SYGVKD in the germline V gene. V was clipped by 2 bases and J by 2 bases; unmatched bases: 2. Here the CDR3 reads CAISEPQGAGNTIYF. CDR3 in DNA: TGTGCCATCAGTGAGCCACAGGGGGCTGGAAACACCATATATTTT.

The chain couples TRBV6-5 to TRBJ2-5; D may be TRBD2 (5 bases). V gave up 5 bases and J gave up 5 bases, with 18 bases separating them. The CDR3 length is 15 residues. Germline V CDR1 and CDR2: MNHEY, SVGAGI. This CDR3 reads CASSRVRGGLETQYF. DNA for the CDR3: TGTGCCAGCAGTAGGGTCCGGGGTGGTTTGGAGACCCAGTACTTC.

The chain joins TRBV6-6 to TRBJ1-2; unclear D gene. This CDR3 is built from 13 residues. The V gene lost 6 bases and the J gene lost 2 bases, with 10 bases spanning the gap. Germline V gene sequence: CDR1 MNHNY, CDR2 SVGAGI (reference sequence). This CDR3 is CASSQHSNYGYTF. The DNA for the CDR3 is TGTGCCAGCAGCCAACACAGCAACTATGGCTACACCTTC.

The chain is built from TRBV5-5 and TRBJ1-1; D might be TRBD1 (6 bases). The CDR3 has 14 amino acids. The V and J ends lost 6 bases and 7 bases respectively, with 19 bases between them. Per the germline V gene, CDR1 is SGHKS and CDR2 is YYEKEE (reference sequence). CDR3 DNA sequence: TGTGCCAGCAACCTGGTGAGGGGGTTTGGTGAAGCTTTCTTT. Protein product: CASNLVRGFGEAFF.

In DNA, the CDR3 is TGCGCCAGCAGCTTGGTCGCGGGAGCGAACACCGGGGAGCTGTTTTTT. Translated: CASSLVAGANTGELFF. V is TRBV5-1 and J is TRBJ2-2, with 7 positions matching TRBD2. Germline trimming cut 0 bases from V and 0 bases from J; bases unmatched to any gene: 2. This CDR3 spans 16 amino acids. Germline CDR1 SGHRS, CDR2 YFSETQ.